A selection of T cell receptor beta chains follows, all from one sample in a study of vaccination and CD4 T cells after COVID-19. These receptors are not linked to any known antigen. TCRdb ran MiXCR on the PCR reads and lists one entry per CDR3 protein. This repertoire shows just over 20,000 distinct CDR3 sequences, around 62% found once; its top ten account for 23%. This material consisted of CD4+ T cells from blood, cultured in vitro, taken before SARS-CoV-2 vaccination. Source of these receptors: a human donor who received a COVID-19 vaccine. CDR3s include the opening cysteine and the closing phenylalanine or tryptophan. Fields, in order: D gene, J gene, V gene, clone size, CDR3 protein, CDR3 DNA. The D gene is left open where the match is weak. Part of the rows lack a size; the others show once, few, many or a class for expanded clones.

d_call: -
j_call: TRBJ1-1
v_call: TRBV20-1
clone_size: -
cdr3_aa: CSASGGDTEAFF
cdr3_nt: TGCAGTGCTAGCGGGGGAGACACTGAAGCTTTCTTT

d_call: TRBD1
j_call: TRBJ1-2
v_call: TRBV6-5
clone_size: -
cdr3_aa: CASSYSRDRFYGYTF
cdr3_nt: TGTGCCAGCAGTTACTCAAGGGACAGGTTCTATGGCTACACCTTC

d_call: TRBD1
j_call: TRBJ1-2
v_call: TRBV20-1
clone_size: few
cdr3_aa: CSARDARGHGYTF
cdr3_nt: TGCAGTGCTAGAGATGCTAGGGGGCATGGCTACACCTTC

d_call: -
j_call: TRBJ1-2
v_call: TRBV20-1
clone_size: few
cdr3_aa: CSARVGGTYGYTF
cdr3_nt: TGCAGTGCTAGAGTGGGAGGGACCTATGGCTACACCTTC

d_call: -
j_call: TRBJ1-1
v_call: TRBV30
clone_size: -
cdr3_aa: CAWRLPPGTEAFF
cdr3_nt: TGTGCCTGGAGACTCCCCCCGGGAACTGAAGCTTTCTTT

d_call: -
j_call: TRBJ1-1
v_call: TRBV6-5
clone_size: few
cdr3_aa: CASSFMTSTEAFF
cdr3_nt: TGTGCCAGCAGTTTCATGACTAGCACTGAAGCTTTCTTT

d_call: -
j_call: TRBJ2-5
v_call: TRBV6-5
clone_size: -
cdr3_aa: CASSYGGRQETQYF
cdr3_nt: TGTGCCAGCAGTTACGGTGGACGGCAAGAGACCCAGTACTTC

d_call: TRBD1
j_call: TRBJ1-1
v_call: TRBV6-1
clone_size: -
cdr3_aa: CASSRTTGAVTEAFF
cdr3_nt: TGTGCCAGCTCCCGGACGACAGGGGCAGTGACTGAAGCTTTCTTT

d_call: TRBD1
j_call: TRBJ2-3
v_call: TRBV5-4
clone_size: -
cdr3_aa: CASSWTGEDTQYF
cdr3_nt: TGTGCCAGCAGCTGGACAGGCGAAGATACGCAGTATTTT

d_call: -
j_call: TRBJ1-2
v_call: TRBV7-9
clone_size: -
cdr3_aa: CASSQARWINYGYTF
cdr3_nt: TGTGCCAGCAGTCAAGCGAGGTGGATAAACTATGGCTACACCTTC

d_call: TRBD1
j_call: TRBJ1-5
v_call: TRBV20-1
clone_size: -
cdr3_aa: CSAHVLGGMSNQPQHF
cdr3_nt: TGCAGTGCGCACGTCCTAGGGGGCATGAGCAATCAGCCCCAGCATTTT

d_call: TRBD1
j_call: TRBJ2-2
v_call: TRBV24-1
clone_size: few
cdr3_aa: CATRGQGDTGELFF
cdr3_nt: TGTGCCACTCGGGGACAGGGTGACACCGGGGAGCTGTTTTTT

d_call: TRBD1
j_call: TRBJ1-6
v_call: TRBV20-1
clone_size: -
cdr3_aa: CSARGQGASNSPLHF
cdr3_nt: TGCAGTGCTAGAGGACAGGGGGCCTCTAATTCACCCCTCCACTTT

d_call: -
j_call: TRBJ1-2
v_call: TRBV2
clone_size: -
cdr3_aa: CASRDSGDYGYTF
cdr3_nt: TGTGCCAGCAGGGATTCAGGGGACTATGGCTACACCTTC

d_call: -
j_call: TRBJ2-7
v_call: TRBV6-1
clone_size: -
cdr3_aa: CASSPSGTNEQYF
cdr3_nt: TGTGCCAGCAGTCCATCCGGGACAAACGAGCAGTACTTC

d_call: -
j_call: TRBJ1-3
v_call: TRBV10-3
clone_size: few
cdr3_aa: CAISESRSGNTIYF
cdr3_nt: TGTGCCATCAGTGAGTCCAGGTCTGGAAACACCATATATTTT

d_call: TRBD2
j_call: TRBJ2-2
v_call: TRBV20-1
clone_size: -
cdr3_aa: CSVARGGTGELFF
cdr3_nt: TGCAGTGTCGCGCGGGGGGGCACCGGGGAGCTGTTTTTT

d_call: -
j_call: TRBJ2-2
v_call: TRBV5-1
clone_size: -
cdr3_aa: CASSFRGTENTGELFF
cdr3_nt: TGCGCCAGCAGCTTCCGCGGGACAGAGAACACCGGGGAGCTGTTTTTT

d_call: -
j_call: TRBJ2-3
v_call: TRBV27
clone_size: -
cdr3_aa: CASSFVSLYTDTQYF
cdr3_nt: TGTGCCAGCAGTTTCGTCAGCCTATACACAGATACGCAGTATTTT

d_call: -
j_call: TRBJ1-5
v_call: TRBV19
clone_size: -
cdr3_aa: CASSEGGRNQPQHF
cdr3_nt: TGTGCCAGTAGTGAAGGGGGGAGGAATCAGCCCCAGCATTTT

d_call: TRBD1
j_call: TRBJ2-6
v_call: TRBV7-2
clone_size: -
cdr3_aa: CASSSPPGQGISGANVLTF
cdr3_nt: TGTGCCAGCAGCTCGCCCCCGGGACAGGGGATTTCTGGGGCCAACGTCCTGACTTTC

d_call: -
j_call: TRBJ1-6
v_call: TRBV27
clone_size: -
cdr3_aa: CASKTRVMRPGSPLHF
cdr3_nt: TGTGCCAGCAAGACCCGCGTCATGAGGCCAGGTTCACCCCTCCACTTT

d_call: -
j_call: TRBJ1-3
v_call: TRBV20-1
clone_size: few
cdr3_aa: CSARHLSGNTIYF
cdr3_nt: TGCAGTGCTAGACACCTCTCTGGAAACACCATATATTTT

d_call: TRBD1
j_call: TRBJ1-2
v_call: TRBV6-1
clone_size: once
cdr3_aa: CASTTDRGSYGYTF
cdr3_nt: TGTGCCAGCACGACGGACAGGGGGAGCTATGGCTACACCTTC

d_call: -
j_call: TRBJ1-1
v_call: TRBV30
clone_size: few
cdr3_aa: CAWTWAPNTEAFF
cdr3_nt: TGTGCCTGGACTTGGGCACCGAACACTGAAGCTTTCTTT

d_call: TRBD1
j_call: TRBJ2-1
v_call: TRBV24-1
clone_size: once
cdr3_aa: CATSDLKRTGNVGQFF
cdr3_nt: TGTGCCACCAGTGATTTGAAAAGGACAGGGAACGTTGGGCAGTTCTTC

d_call: -
j_call: TRBJ1-3
v_call: TRBV20-1
clone_size: few
cdr3_aa: CSARKGNGNTIYF
cdr3_nt: TGCAGTGCTAGAAAGGGGAATGGAAACACCATATATTTT

d_call: TRBD2
j_call: TRBJ2-7
v_call: TRBV7-2
clone_size: -
cdr3_aa: CASRRTSGGPSSYEQYF
cdr3_nt: TGTGCCAGCAGAAGAACTAGCGGGGGGCCGAGCTCCTACGAGCAGTACTTC

d_call: TRBD1
j_call: TRBJ2-1
v_call: TRBV10-1
clone_size: -
cdr3_aa: CATGQGPNEQFF
cdr3_nt: TGCGCCACCGGACAGGGGCCCAATGAGCAGTTCTTC

d_call: -
j_call: TRBJ1-2
v_call: TRBV10-1
clone_size: few
cdr3_aa: CASSDKSYGYTF
cdr3_nt: TGCGCCAGCAGTGACAAAAGCTATGGCTACACCTTC

d_call: TRBD1
j_call: TRBJ1-5
v_call: TRBV5-1
clone_size: -
cdr3_aa: CASSLQGQGQPQHF
cdr3_nt: TGCGCCAGCAGCTTACAGGGGCAGGGTCAGCCCCAGCATTTT

d_call: TRBD2
j_call: TRBJ2-5
v_call: TRBV20-1
clone_size: few
cdr3_aa: CSANRLSGGAGETQYF
cdr3_nt: TGCAGTGCTAACCGCCTTAGCGGGGGGGCCGGGGAGACCCAGTACTTC

d_call: -
j_call: TRBJ2-3
v_call: TRBV6-1
clone_size: -
cdr3_aa: CASILSAVPWGQYF
cdr3_nt: TGTGCCAGCATCCTCTCGGCGGTGCCGTGGGGGCAGTATTTT

d_call: -
j_call: TRBJ2-5
v_call: TRBV11-3
clone_size: -
cdr3_aa: CASRGGGAQRETQYF
cdr3_nt: TGTGCCAGCAGGGGGGGCGGGGCACAACGGGAGACCCAGTACTTC

d_call: -
j_call: TRBJ1-2
v_call: TRBV6-5
clone_size: -
cdr3_aa: CASSYSTDGYTF
cdr3_nt: TGTGCCAGCAGTTACTCTACAGATGGCTACACCTTC

d_call: TRBD1
j_call: TRBJ2-7
v_call: TRBV27
clone_size: -
cdr3_aa: CASRPGQGVYEQYF
cdr3_nt: TGTGCCAGCAGACCGGGACAGGGGGTCTACGAGCAGTACTTC

d_call: -
j_call: TRBJ2-3
v_call: TRBV20-1
clone_size: -
cdr3_aa: CSAPLQRGADTQYF
cdr3_nt: TGCAGTGCTCCGCTACAGAGGGGCGCAGATACGCAGTATTTT

d_call: TRBD2
j_call: TRBJ2-3
v_call: TRBV7-8
clone_size: once
cdr3_aa: CASRVRRGGNTDTQYF
cdr3_nt: TGTGCCAGCCGCGTACGACGGGGGGGGAACACAGATACGCAGTATTTT

d_call: TRBD1
j_call: TRBJ1-1
v_call: TRBV6-1
clone_size: once
cdr3_aa: CASSLGQGATEAFF
cdr3_nt: TGTGCCAGCAGCCTGGGACAGGGGGCGACTGAAGCTTTCTTT

d_call: -
j_call: TRBJ2-3
v_call: TRBV12-3/TRBV12-4
clone_size: -
cdr3_aa: CASSLMGRGAEADTQYF
cdr3_nt: TGTGCCAGCAGTTTAATGGGTCGGGGAGCGGAGGCAGATACGCAGTATTTT

d_call: -
j_call: TRBJ1-2
v_call: TRBV6-5
clone_size: -
cdr3_aa: CASSYFAGAGYGYTF
cdr3_nt: TGTGCCAGCAGTTACTTCGCAGGGGCCGGCTATGGCTACACCTTC

d_call: -
j_call: TRBJ1-1
v_call: TRBV11-3
clone_size: -
cdr3_aa: CASSLGASLTEAFF
cdr3_nt: TGTGCCAGCAGCTTAGGGGCCAGCCTCACTGAAGCTTTCTTT

d_call: TRBD1
j_call: TRBJ1-1
v_call: TRBV14
clone_size: -
cdr3_aa: CASSQAWTGAEAFF
cdr3_nt: TGTGCCAGCAGCCAAGCCTGGACAGGGGCTGAAGCTTTCTTT

d_call: -
j_call: TRBJ1-4
v_call: TRBV7-8
clone_size: -
cdr3_aa: CASSPRVGREKLFF
cdr3_nt: TGTGCCAGCAGCCCCCGCGTGGGCCGGGAAAAACTGTTTTTT

d_call: TRBD1
j_call: TRBJ2-5
v_call: TRBV2
clone_size: -
cdr3_aa: CASSDVGQGVETQYF
cdr3_nt: TGTGCCAGCAGTGACGTGGGACAGGGAGTAGAGACCCAGTACTTC

d_call: -
j_call: TRBJ2-7
v_call: TRBV20-1
clone_size: few
cdr3_aa: CSARDIGGDAYEQYF
cdr3_nt: TGCAGTGCTAGAGATATAGGGGGGGACGCTTACGAGCAGTACTTC

d_call: -
j_call: TRBJ1-1
v_call: TRBV20-1
clone_size: -
cdr3_aa: CSASQDRDTEAFF
cdr3_nt: TGCAGTGCTAGTCAAGACCGGGACACTGAAGCTTTCTTT

d_call: -
j_call: TRBJ2-3
v_call: TRBV5-1
clone_size: -
cdr3_aa: CASSSLGPWTDTQYF
cdr3_nt: TGCGCCAGCAGCTCGCTCGGGCCTTGGACAGATACGCAGTATTTT

d_call: -
j_call: TRBJ1-2
v_call: TRBV12-3/TRBV12-4
clone_size: few
cdr3_aa: CASSLLTGTMSYGYTF
cdr3_nt: TGTGCCAGCAGCCTCCTTACCGGGACAATGAGCTATGGCTACACCTTC

d_call: TRBD2
j_call: TRBJ2-5
v_call: TRBV5-1
clone_size: -
cdr3_aa: CASSFSGGVNQETQYF
cdr3_nt: TGCGCCAGCAGCTTTAGCGGGGGCGTGAACCAAGAGACCCAGTACTTC

d_call: -
j_call: TRBJ2-5
v_call: TRBV12-3/TRBV12-4
clone_size: -
cdr3_aa: CASSPSGTARETQYF
cdr3_nt: TGTGCCAGCAGTCCTTCCGGGACTGCCCGGGAGACCCAGTACTTC

d_call: -
j_call: TRBJ2-3
v_call: TRBV7-8
clone_size: few
cdr3_aa: CASSLVASGDTQYF
cdr3_nt: TGTGCCAGCAGCTTAGTAGCTTCCGGGGATACGCAGTATTTT

d_call: -
j_call: TRBJ1-5
v_call: TRBV2
clone_size: few
cdr3_aa: CASSELLGGNQPQHF
cdr3_nt: TGTGCCAGCAGTGAATTACTCGGGGGAAATCAGCCCCAGCATTTT

d_call: TRBD1
j_call: TRBJ1-4
v_call: TRBV4-2
clone_size: -
cdr3_aa: CASSQDRGLANEKLFF
cdr3_nt: TGTGCCAGCAGCCAGGATAGGGGGCTAGCTAATGAAAAACTGTTTTTT

d_call: TRBD2
j_call: TRBJ2-5
v_call: TRBV30
clone_size: few
cdr3_aa: CAWSARKGRDTQYF
cdr3_nt: TGTGCCTGGAGTGCTCGGAAAGGGAGGGACACCCAGTACTTC